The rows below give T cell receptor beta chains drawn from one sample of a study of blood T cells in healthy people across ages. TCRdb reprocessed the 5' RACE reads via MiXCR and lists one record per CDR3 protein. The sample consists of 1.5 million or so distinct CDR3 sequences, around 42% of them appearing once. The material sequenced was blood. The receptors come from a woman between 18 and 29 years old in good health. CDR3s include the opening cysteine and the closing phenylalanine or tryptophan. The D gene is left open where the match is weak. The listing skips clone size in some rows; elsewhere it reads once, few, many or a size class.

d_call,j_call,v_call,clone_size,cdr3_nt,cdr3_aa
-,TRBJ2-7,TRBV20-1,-,TGCAGTGCTAGTGGGGGCCTTCTCTACGAGCAGTACTTC,CSASGGLLYEQYF
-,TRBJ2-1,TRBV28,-,TGTGCCAGCAGTCCCGCCGGGACACCCTACAATGAGCAGTTCTTC,CASSPAGTPYNEQFF
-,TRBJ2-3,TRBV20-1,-,TGCAGTGCTAGAGATCGAATTTCAGATACGCAGTATTTT,CSARDRISDTQYF
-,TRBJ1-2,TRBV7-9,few,TGTACCAGCAGCCCGGGTCTCCCCTATGGCTACACCTTC,CTSSPGLPYGYTF
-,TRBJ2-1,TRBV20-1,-,TGCAGTGCTAGTGAGGGATTTCTCTCCTACAATGAGCAGTTCTTC,CSASEGFLSYNEQFF
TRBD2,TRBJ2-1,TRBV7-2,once,TGTGCCAGCAGCTTAGCCCAGCGGGGGGCCCATGAGCAGTTCTTC,CASSLAQRGAHEQFF
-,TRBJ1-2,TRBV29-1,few,TGCAGCGTTGAGTTTATGGCCTTTGGTGGCTACACCTTC,CSVEFMAFGGYTF
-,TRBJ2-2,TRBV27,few,TGTGCCACAAGCGGTGGAGGGGCAACCGGGGAGCTGTTTTTT,CATSGGGATGELFF
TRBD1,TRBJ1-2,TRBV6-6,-,TGTGCCAGCAGCGGCCGACAGGGAGACTATGGCTACACCTTC,CASSGRQGDYGYTF
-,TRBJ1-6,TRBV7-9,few,TGTGCCAGCAGCTTAATAGTAGGGCTCGGTCATTCACCCCTCCACTTT,CASSLIVGLGHSPLHF
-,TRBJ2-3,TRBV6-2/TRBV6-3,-,TGTGCCAGCAGTTACGGGCAGGGGAGGACAGATACGCAGTATTTT,CASSYGQGRTDTQYF
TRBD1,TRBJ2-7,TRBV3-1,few,TGTGCCAGCAGCCACGGCACAGGGGACGAGCAGTACTTC,CASSHGTGDEQYF
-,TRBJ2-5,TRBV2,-,TGTGCCAGCAGTGATGAGATTCTTAGGGAGACCCAGTACTTC,CASSDEILRETQYF
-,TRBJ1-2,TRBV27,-,TGTGCCAGCAGTTTATCGTTTATGTTGGGGAACTATGGCTACACCTTC,CASSLSFMLGNYGYTF
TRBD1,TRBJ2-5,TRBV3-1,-,TGTGCCAGCAGCGGTGGGACAGGGTTGGAGACCCAGTACTTC,CASSGGTGLETQYF
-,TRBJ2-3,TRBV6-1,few,TGTGCCAGCAGCGGAATTCGACAGACTTTGAGCACAGATACGCAGTATTTT,CASSGIRQTLSTDTQYF
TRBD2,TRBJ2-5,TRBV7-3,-,TGTGCCAGCAGCACTACCCTAGCGGGGGGAGGCAATGAGCAGTACTTC,CASSTTLAGGGNEQYF
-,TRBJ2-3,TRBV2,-,TGTGCCAGCTGGCCACCACAAACTAGCACAGATACGCAGTATTTT,CASWPPQTSTDTQYF
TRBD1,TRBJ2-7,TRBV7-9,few,TGTGCCAGCAGCATTCTCACCGGGACAGCTAGCCCCTACGAGCAGTACTTC,CASSILTGTASPYEQYF
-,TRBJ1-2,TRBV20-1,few,TGCAGTGCCCCCCCCGGACCGGTCGGGAGCGGCTACACCTTC,CSAPPGPVGSGYTF
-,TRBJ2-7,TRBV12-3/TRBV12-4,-,TGTGCCAGCATTCGGACAGACCTTGGGGAGCAGTACTTC,CASIRTDLGEQYF
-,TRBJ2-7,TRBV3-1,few,TGTGCCAGCAGCCAAGAACGTCTCGGTGACGAGCAGTACTTC,CASSQERLGDEQYF
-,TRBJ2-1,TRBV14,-,TGTGCCAGCAGCCAATCCGGACCCGTGTACAATGAGCAGTTCTTC,CASSQSGPVYNEQFF
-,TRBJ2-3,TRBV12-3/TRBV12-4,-,TGTGCCAGCAGCCCCGTGAAGACCCATACTAGAACAGATACGCAGTATTTT,CASSPVKTHTRTDTQYF
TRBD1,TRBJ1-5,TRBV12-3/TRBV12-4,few,TGTGCCAGCAGTCCCGGGAGCTGGGGACAGGGTAATCAGCCCCAGCATTTT,CASSPGSWGQGNQPQHF
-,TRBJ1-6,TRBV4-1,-,TGCGCCAGCAGCCAAGCAGCGGGTGATTATTCACCCCTCCACTTT,CASSQAAGDYSPLHF
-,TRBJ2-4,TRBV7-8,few,TGTGCCAGCAGCTCCGCCGGGCCCCCCTTTCCTAAGCAGTACTTC,CASSSAGPPFPKQYF
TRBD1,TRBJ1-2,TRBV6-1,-,TGTGCCAGCAGACCCGGACAGGGGGCTTCCTCTGGCTACACCTTC,CASRPGQGASSGYTF
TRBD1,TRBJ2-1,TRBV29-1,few,TGCAGCGCCTCGGACAGGGGTAACAATGAGCAGTTCTTC,CSASDRGNNEQFF
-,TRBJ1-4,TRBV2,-,TGTGCCAGCAGTGGGTCCTCCGGGAGAGTAACTAATGAAAAACTGTTTTTT,CASSGSSGRVTNEKLFF
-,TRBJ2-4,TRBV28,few,TGTGCCAGCAGAAATGGGGTTAAAACCTTAGACATTCAGTACTTC,CASRNGVKTLDIQYF
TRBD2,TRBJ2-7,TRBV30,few,TGTGCCTGGAGTGAGGGACTAGCGGGAAAGTTTTACGAGCAGTACTTC,CAWSEGLAGKFYEQYF
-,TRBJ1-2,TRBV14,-,TGTGCCAGCATTGGGCAGGGGCTGGGCTACACCTTC,CASIGQGLGYTF
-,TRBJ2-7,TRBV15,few,TGTGCCACCAGCCCTGATCGGGGCTACGAGCAGTACTTC,CATSPDRGYEQYF
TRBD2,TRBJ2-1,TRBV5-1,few,TGCGCCAGCAGCCTGGGACTAGCGGGTTTCTCCTACAATGAGCAGTTCTTC,CASSLGLAGFSYNEQFF
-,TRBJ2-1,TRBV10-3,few,TGTGCCATCAGTGCCACCAGGGGTGAGCAGTTCTTC,CAISATRGEQFF
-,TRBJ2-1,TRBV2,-,TGTGCCAGCAAGCCTACCGGCGAGCAGTTCTTC,CASKPTGEQFF
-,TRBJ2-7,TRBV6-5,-,TGTGCCAGCAAGACAGCGACCTACGAGCAGTACTTC,CASKTATYEQYF
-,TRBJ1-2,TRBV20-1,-,TGCAGTGCTAGAGATAAAGTGTATGGCTACACCTTC,CSARDKVYGYTF
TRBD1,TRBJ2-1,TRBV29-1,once,TGCAGCGTTGGCGGCAGGGGGCAAGGAAATGAGCAGTTCTTC,CSVGGRGQGNEQFF
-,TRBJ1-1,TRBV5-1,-,TGCGCCAGCAGCCCCCTCTCCGTAGAGGGGAACACTGAAGCTTTCTTT,CASSPLSVEGNTEAFF
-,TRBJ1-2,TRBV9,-,TGTGCCAGCAGCGATATAGAGGGTGCGGGGAGGGGCTACACCTTC,CASSDIEGAGRGYTF
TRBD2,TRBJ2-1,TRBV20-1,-,TGCAGTGCTCCACTAGCGGGCCCTTACAATGAGCAGTTCTTC,CSAPLAGPYNEQFF
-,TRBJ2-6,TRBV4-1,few,TGCGCCAGCAGCCCAGGGGGGACCTCTGGGGCCAACGTCCTGACTTTC,CASSPGGTSGANVLTF
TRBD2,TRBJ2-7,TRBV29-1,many,TGCAGCGCGTTGTTGGGGGACTATGAGCAGTACTTC,CSALLGDYEQYF
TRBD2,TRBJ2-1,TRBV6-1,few,TGTGCCAGCACAATGGTAGCGGGTTCTTTCGACAATGAGCAGTTCTTC,CASTMVAGSFDNEQFF
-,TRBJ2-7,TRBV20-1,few,TGCAGTGCTTTCGAGCAGTACTTC,CSAFEQYF
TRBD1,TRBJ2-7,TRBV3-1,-,TGTGCCAGCGGACCCCGGGACAGTTCCTACGAGCAGTACTTC,CASGPRDSSYEQYF
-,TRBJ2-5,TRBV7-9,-,TGTGCCAGCAGCTCTAGCAACTCGAAGGGGCGTAAAGGGGTAGGAGAGACCCAGTACTTC,CASSSSNSKGRKGVGETQYF
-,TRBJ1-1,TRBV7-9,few,TGTGCCAGCAGCTTTCACGGGGGTAACACTGAAGCTTTCTTT,CASSFHGGNTEAFF
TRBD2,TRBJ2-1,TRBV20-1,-,TGCAGTGCTAGAGAGGACAGCGGGAGAAGGTCTTCCAATGAGCAGTTCTTC,CSAREDSGRRSSNEQFF
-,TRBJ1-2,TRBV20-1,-,TGCAGTGAGGGGGACAAAAATGGCTACACCTTC,CSEGDKNGYTF
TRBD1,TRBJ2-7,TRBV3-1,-,TGTGCCAGCAGCGAAAGACAGGGACGTGGCTACGAGCAGTACTTC,CASSERQGRGYEQYF
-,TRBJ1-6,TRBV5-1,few,TGCGCCAGCAGCTTTAATATCAGGGGCCGCGAGGTCTCCTATAATTCACCCCTCCACTTT,CASSFNIRGREVSYNSPLHF
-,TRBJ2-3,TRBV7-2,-,TGTGCCAGCAGCTTAGTCCGATCGTCTAGCCCAGCAGATACGCAGTATTTT,CASSLVRSSSPADTQYF
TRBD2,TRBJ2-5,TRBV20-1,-,TGCAGTGCCCCTAAGGGTAGCGGGAGAGTCGATGAGCAGTACTTC,CSAPKGSGRVDEQYF
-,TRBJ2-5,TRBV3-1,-,TGTGTCAGCAGCCAAGACCAAGAGACCCAGTACTTC,CVSSQDQETQYF